Sequencing of this TCR beta chain was carried out in a study of T cell repertoires in cytomegalovirus infection (dated by TCRdb to between 2018 and 2020). A note on the overall study: Because public TCR beta signatures pointed to carriage of CMV infection together with the matching HLA type, the HLA type of each donor mattered for the analysis.

Overall study results and their limits: The ex vivo response was dominated by HLA-C-restricted CMV-specific TCR beta clonotypes, which also provided the single most frequent clonotype in two of eight donors. In both this cohort and an independent roughly 400-donor cohort, the cumulative frequency of public TCR beta family members distinguished carriers of CMV infection plus the relevant HLA type.

In its sample, this clonotype was seen many times. Its antigen is not yet known. No qualities accompany the bases; no much larger clone lies one base away. The junction shows trimming of 6 bases on V and 4 bases on J, plus 13 bases between the germline ends. The CDR3 measures 13 amino acids from cysteine to phenylalanine. The kept DNA is CDR3 alone, 39 bases in frame from the first base. From a lookup of the germline V gene (reference sequence), CDR1 and CDR2 are MNHEY and SMNVEV. The reads were generated on an Illumina HiSeq 1500. The public reads were quality trimmed at Q25 with fastp and then assembled into clones with MiXCR by TCRdb, keeping productive beta chains. A single entry per CDR3 protein holds the most common genes and DNA from its merged rows. In all, the sample holds approximately 500,000 distinct CDR3 sequences, and 16% of those were seen once. The top ten constitute under 30% of the sample.

Sequenced material: CD8+ T cells from PBMCs. The rearrangement combines TRBV27 with TRBJ2-7; matching of 5 bases hints at TRBD2 as the D gene. The TCR comes from a human donor in good health (CMV status not recorded). Some clones in this sample may be carry-over from other donors' samples. The nucleotide sequence is given as TGTGCCAGCAGCTTAACTAGGGCTTACGAGCAGTACTTC. This codes for CASSLTRAYEQYF.